This TCR beta chain was recovered during a study of human T cells and chemical hapten exposure. V was trimmed by 0 bases and J by 4 bases, leaving 12 bases between them. Germline-derived CDR1 and CDR2 are MNHEY and SVGAGI. CDR3 length: 16 amino acids. TCRdb re-called the RACE reads with MiXCR, one entry per CDR3 protein. The sample records 300,000 to 400,000 distinct CDR3 sequences, around 7% being singletons. Specified time point: patch test 1, 2 weeks after DPC sensitization. Specified treatment: therapeutic diphenylcyclopropenone sensitization with weekly scalp DPC. The TCR was taken from a young woman with alopecia areata. Some clones in this sample may be carry-over from other donors' samples. The chain recombines TRBV6-5 with TRBJ1-4; D call uncertain. The sample consisted of whole blood, taken in connection with sensitization to the hapten diphenylcyclopropenone (DPC). In DNA form, the CDR3 reads TGTGCCAGCAGTTACTCGCCGTACCGGGTTAATGAAAAACTGTTTTTT. Protein: CASSYSPYRVNEKLFF.